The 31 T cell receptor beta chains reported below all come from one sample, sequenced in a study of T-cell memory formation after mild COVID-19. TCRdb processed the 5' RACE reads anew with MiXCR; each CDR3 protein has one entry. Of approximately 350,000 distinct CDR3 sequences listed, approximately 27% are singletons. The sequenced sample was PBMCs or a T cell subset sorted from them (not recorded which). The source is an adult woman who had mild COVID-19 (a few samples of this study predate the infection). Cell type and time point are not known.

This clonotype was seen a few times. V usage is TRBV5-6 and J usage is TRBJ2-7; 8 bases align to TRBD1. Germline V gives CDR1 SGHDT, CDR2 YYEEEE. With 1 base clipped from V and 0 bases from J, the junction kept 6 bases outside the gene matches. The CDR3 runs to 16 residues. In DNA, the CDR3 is TGTGCCAGCAGCTTGATCGGACAGGGCACCTCCTACGAGCAGTACTTC. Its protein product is CASSLIGQGTSYEQYF.

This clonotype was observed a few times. CDR3 in DNA: TGTGCCAGTAGCCAGAATGGCTTTTTTTACAATGAGCAGTTCTTC. Protein sequence: CASSQNGFFYNEQFF. The V and J genes are TRBV19 and TRBJ2-1; D is unresolved. V lost 6 bases to trimming and J lost 4 bases, with 16 bases between them. CDR3 size: 15 residues. Germline values: CDR1 LNHDA, CDR2 SQIVND (reference sequence).

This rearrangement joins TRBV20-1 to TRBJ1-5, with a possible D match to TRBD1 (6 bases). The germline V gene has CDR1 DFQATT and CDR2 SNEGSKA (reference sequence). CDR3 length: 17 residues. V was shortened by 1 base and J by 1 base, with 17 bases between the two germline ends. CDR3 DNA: TGCAGTGCTAGAGGCAGGGGAGGCTCGGGGAGCAATCAGCCCCAGCATTTT. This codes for CSARGRGGSGSNQPQHF.

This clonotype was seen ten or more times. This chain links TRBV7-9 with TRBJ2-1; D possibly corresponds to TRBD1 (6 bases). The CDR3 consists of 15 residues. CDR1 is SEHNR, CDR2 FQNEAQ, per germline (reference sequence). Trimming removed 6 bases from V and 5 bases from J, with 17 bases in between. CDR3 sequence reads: CASRRVQTGNNEQFF. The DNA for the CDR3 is TGTGCCAGCAGACGCGTTCAGACAGGCAACAATGAGCAGTTCTTC.

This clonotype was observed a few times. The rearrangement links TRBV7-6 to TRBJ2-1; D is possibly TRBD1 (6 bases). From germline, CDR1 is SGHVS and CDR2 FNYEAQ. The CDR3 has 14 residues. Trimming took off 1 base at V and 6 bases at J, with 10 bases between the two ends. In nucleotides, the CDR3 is TGTGCCAGCAGCTTAGAGGGGGTCGGCAATGAGCAGTTCTTC. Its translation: CASSLEGVGNEQFF.

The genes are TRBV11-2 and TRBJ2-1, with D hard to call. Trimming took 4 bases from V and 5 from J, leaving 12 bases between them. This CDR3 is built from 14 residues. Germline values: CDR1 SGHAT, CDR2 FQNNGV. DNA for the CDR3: TGTGCCAGCAGCTCGCCTTATCTTAACAATGAGCAGTTCTTC. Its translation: CASSSPYLNNEQFF.

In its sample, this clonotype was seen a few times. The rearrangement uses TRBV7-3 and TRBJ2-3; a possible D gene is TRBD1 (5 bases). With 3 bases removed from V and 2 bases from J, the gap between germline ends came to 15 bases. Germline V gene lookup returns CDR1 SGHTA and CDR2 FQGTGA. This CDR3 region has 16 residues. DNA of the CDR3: TGTGCCAGCAGCTTGGTACACGGACAAGTCACAGATACGCAGTATTTT. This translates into CASSLVHGQVTDTQYF.

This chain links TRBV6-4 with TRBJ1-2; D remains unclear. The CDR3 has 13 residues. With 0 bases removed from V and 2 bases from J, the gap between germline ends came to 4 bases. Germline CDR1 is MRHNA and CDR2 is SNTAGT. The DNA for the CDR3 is TGTGCCAGCAGTGACTCGGCCAACTATGGCTACACCTTC. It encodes CASSDSANYGYTF.

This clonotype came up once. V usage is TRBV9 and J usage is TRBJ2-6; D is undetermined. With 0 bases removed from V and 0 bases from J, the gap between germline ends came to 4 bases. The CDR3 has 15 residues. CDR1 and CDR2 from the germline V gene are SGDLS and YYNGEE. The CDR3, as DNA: TGTGCCAGCAGCGTAGACTACTCTGGGGCCAACGTCCTGACTTTC. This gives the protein CASSVDYSGANVLTF. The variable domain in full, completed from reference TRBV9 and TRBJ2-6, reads DSGVTQTPKHLITATGQRVTLRCSPRSGDLSVYWYQQSLDQGLQFLIQYYNGEERAKGNILERFSAQQFPDLHSELNLSSLELGDSALYFCASSVDYSGANVLTFGAGSRLTVL.

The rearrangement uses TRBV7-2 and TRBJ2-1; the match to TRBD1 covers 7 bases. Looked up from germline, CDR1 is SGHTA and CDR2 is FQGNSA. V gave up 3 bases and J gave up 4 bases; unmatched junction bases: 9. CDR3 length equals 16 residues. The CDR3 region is CASSLTRTGIYNEQFF. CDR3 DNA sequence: TGTGCCAGCAGCTTGACCCGGACAGGAATATACAATGAGCAGTTCTTC.

Here the CDR3 reads CASSPKGMAGQLNTGELFF. The CDR3 DNA reads TGTGCCAGCAGCCCAAAAGGGATGGCGGGCCAGCTTAACACCGGGGAGCTGTTTTTT. V gene TRBV9 combines with J gene TRBJ2-2, with a tentative D call TRBD2 (5 bases). V was pared by 4 bases and J by 2 bases, with 24 bases between. This CDR3 is 19 amino acids long. Germline V gene data show CDR1 as SGDLS and CDR2 as YYNGEE.

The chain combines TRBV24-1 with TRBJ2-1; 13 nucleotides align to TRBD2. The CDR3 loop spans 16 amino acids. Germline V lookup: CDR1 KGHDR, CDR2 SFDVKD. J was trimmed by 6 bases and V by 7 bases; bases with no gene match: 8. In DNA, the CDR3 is TGTGCCACCAGGTCGACTAGCGGGGGGTTGGGCAATGAGCAGTTCTTC. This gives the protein CATRSTSGGLGNEQFF.

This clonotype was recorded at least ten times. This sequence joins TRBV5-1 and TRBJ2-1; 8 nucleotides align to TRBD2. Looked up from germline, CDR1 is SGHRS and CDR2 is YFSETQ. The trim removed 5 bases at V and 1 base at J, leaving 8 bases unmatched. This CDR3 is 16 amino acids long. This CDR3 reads CASRPTSGLSYNEQFF. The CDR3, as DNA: TGCGCCAGCAGACCTACTAGCGGCTTGTCCTACAATGAGCAGTTCTTC.

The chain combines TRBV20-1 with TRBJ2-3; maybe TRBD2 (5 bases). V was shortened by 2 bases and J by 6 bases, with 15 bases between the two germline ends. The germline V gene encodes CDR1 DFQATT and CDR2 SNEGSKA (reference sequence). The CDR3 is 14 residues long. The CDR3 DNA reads TGCAGTGCTAGACGGGGAAACCCTCTCGATACGCAGTATTTT. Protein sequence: CSARRGNPLDTQYF.

CDR3 bases: TGTGCCTCCGGGACTTCTAGCTCTGGGGCCAACGTCCTGACTTTC. Protein sequence: CASGTSSSGANVLTF. The chain carries TRBV30 and TRBJ2-6; maybe TRBD2 (6 bases). The germline V gene has CDR1 GTSNPN and CDR2 SVGIG (reference sequence). The CDR3 sequence is 15 residues long. V was clipped by 7 bases and J by 0 bases, with 13 bases between them.

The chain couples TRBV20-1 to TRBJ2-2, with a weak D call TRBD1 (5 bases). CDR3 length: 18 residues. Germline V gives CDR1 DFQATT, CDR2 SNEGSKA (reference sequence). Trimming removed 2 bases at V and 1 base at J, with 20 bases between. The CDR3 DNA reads TGCAGTGCTAGATCAGGTGACAGCGATCCCCGGAACACCGGGGAGCTGTTTTTT. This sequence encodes CSARSGDSDPRNTGELFF.

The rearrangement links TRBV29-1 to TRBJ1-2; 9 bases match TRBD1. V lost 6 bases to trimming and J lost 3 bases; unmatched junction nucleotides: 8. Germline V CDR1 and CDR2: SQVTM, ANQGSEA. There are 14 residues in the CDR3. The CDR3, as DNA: TGCAGCGTCCGGGACAGGGCGGTTGACTATGGCTACACCTTC. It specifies CSVRDRAVDYGYTF.

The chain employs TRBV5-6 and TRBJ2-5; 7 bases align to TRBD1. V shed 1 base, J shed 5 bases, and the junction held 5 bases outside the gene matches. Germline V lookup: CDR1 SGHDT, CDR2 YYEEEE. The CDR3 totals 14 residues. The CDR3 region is CASSLRGQRETQYF. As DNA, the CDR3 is TGTGCCAGCAGCTTGAGGGGGCAGCGGGAGACCCAGTACTTC.

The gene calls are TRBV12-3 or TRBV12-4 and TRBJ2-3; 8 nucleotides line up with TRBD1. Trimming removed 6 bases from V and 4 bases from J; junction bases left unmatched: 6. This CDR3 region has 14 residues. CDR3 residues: CASRSGGTADTQYF. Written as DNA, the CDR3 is TGTGCCAGCAGATCAGGGGGCACCGCAGATACGCAGTATTTT.

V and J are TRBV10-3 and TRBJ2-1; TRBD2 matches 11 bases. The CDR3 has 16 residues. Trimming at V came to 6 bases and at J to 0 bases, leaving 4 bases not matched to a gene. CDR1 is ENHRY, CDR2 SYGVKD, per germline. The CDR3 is CAIRGTSGSSYNEQFF. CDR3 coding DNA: TGTGCCATCAGGGGGACTAGCGGAAGCTCCTACAATGAGCAGTTCTTC.

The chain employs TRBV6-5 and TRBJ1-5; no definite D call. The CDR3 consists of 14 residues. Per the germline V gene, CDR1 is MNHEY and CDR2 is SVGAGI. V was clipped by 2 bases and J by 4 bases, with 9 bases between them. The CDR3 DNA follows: TGTGCCAGCAGTTACGGCAGGCGAAATCAGCCCCAGCATTTT. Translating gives CASSYGRRNQPQHF.

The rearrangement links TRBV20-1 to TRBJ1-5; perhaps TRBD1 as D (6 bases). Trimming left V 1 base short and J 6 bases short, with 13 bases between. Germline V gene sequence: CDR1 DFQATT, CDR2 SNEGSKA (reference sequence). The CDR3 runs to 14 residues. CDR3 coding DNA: TGCAGTGCTAGAGGAGGGCAGGGGAGTCAGCCCCAGCATTTT. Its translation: CSARGGQGSQPQHF.

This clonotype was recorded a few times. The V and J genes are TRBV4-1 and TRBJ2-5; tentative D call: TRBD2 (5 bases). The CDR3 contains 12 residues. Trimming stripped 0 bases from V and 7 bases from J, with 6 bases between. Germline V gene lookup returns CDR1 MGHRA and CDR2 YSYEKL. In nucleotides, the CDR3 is TGCGCCAGCAGCCAAGAAGAGGGGACCCAGTACTTC. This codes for CASSQEEGTQYF.

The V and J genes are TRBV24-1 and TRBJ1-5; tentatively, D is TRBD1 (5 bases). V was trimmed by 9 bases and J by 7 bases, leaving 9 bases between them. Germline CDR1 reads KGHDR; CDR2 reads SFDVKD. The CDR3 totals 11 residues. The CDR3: CATQRDQPQHF. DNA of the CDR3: TGTGCCACCCAGCGGGACCAGCCCCAGCATTTT.

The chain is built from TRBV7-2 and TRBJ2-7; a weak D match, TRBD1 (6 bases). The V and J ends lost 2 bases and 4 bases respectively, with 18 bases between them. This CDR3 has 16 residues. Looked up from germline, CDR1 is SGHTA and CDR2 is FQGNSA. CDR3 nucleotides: TGTGCCAGCAGCTTAAATCGCAGGGGCCTGAAGTACGAGCAGTACTTC. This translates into CASSLNRRGLKYEQYF.

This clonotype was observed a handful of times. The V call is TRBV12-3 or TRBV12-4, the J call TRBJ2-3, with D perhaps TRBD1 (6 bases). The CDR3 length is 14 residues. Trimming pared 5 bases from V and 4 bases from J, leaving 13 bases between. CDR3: CASSPMGAADTQYF. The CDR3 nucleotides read TGTGCCAGCAGTCCGATGGGGGCCGCAGATACGCAGTATTTT.

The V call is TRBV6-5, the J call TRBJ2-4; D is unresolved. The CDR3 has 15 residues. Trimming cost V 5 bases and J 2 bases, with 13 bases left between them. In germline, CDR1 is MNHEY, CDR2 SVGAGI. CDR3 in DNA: TGTGCCAGCAGTCCCAGACGGGCCCCCAAAAACATTCAGTACTTC. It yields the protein CASSPRRAPKNIQYF.

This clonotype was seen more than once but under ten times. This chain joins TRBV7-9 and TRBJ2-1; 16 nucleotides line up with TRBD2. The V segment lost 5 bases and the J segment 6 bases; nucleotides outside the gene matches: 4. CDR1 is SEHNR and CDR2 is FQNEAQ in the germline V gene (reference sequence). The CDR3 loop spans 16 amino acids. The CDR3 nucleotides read TGTGCCAGCAGCCTTGGGACTAGCGGGAGGGCCAATGAGCAGTTCTTC. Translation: CASSLGTSGRANEQFF.

The CDR3, as DNA: TGTGCCAGCAGTTTAGCGCGGGGGACTACATATGACAATGAGCAGTTCTTC. Protein product: CASSLARGTTYDNEQFF. This sequence joins TRBV12-3 or TRBV12-4 and TRBJ2-1, with TRBD2 identical over 7 bases. After removal of 0 bases from V and 5 bases from J, the junction contained 10 bases not matched to a gene. The CDR3 runs 17 residues.

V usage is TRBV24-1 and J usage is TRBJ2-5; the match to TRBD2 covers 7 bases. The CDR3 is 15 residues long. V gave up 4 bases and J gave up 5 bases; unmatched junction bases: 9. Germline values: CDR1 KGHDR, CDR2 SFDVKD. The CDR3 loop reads CATSDGRWGRETQYF. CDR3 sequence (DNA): TGTGCCACCAGTGACGGGAGGTGGGGTCGGGAGACCCAGTACTTC.

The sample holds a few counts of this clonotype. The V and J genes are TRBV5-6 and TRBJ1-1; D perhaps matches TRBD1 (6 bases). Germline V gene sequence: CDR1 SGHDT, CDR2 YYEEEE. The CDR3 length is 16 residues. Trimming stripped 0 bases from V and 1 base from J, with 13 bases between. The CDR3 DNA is TGTGCCAGCAGCTTGGGTCCCGGACAGACGAACACTGAAGCTTTCTTT. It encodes CASSLGPGQTNTEAFF.